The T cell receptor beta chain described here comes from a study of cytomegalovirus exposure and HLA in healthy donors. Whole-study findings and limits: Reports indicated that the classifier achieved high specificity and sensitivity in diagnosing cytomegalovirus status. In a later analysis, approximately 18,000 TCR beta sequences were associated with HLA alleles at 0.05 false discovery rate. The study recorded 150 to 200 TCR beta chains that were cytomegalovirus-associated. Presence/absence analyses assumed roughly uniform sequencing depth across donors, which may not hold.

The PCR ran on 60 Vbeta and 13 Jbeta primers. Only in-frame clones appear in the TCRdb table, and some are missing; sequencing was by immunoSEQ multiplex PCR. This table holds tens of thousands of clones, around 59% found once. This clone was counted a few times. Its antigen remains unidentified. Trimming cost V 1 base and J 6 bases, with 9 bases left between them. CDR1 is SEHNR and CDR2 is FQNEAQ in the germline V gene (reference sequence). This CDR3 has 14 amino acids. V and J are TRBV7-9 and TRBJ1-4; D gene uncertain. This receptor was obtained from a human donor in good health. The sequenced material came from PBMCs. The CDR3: CASSLGGYDEKLFF. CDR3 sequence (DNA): TGTGCCAGCAGCTTAGGAGGGTACGATGAAAAACTGTTTTTT.